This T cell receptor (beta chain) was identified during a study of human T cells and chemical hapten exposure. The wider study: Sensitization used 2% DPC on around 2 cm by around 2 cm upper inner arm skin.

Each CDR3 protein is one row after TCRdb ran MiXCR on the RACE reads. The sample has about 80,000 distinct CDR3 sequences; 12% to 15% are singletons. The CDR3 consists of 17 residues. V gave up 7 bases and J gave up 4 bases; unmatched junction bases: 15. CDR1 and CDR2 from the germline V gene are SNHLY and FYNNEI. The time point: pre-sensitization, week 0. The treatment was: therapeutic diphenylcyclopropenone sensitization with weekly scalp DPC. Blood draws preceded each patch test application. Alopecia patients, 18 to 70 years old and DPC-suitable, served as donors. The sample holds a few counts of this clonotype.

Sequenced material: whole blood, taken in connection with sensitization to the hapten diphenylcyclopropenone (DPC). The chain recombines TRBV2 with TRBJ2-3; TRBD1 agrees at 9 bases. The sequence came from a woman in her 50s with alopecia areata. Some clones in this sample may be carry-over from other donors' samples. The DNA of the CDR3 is TGTGCCAGCAACATGGGACAGGGAATCGGAGGGTCAGATACGCAGTATTTT. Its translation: CASNMGQGIGGSDTQYF.